A selection of T cell receptor beta chains follows, all from one sample in a study of blood T cells in healthy people across ages. From the 5' RACE reads, TCRdb called clonotypes with MiXCR, one entry per CDR3 protein. The sample lists about 970,000 distinct CDR3 sequences; roughly 50% were seen once. The sequenced sample was blood. The origin of the receptors is a woman aged 60 to 75 in good health. Each CDR3 is given with its conserved first and last residue. Fields, in order: CDR3 length, V gene, D gene, clone size, J gene, CDR3 protein, CDR3 DNA. The D gene is left open where the match is weak. Only part of the rows carry a size: once, few, many, or a class if the clone is expanded.

cdr3_length: 15
v_call: TRBV6-5
d_call: -
clone_size: -
j_call: TRBJ2-6
cdr3_aa: CATSTGGTGANVLTF
cdr3_nt: TGTGCCACCTCGACAGGCGGAACTGGGGCCAACGTCCTGACTTTC

cdr3_length: 16
v_call: TRBV15
d_call: -
clone_size: -
j_call: TRBJ1-2
cdr3_aa: CATSRDRARDNYGYTF
cdr3_nt: TGTGCCACCAGCAGAGACAGGGCCCGGGATAACTATGGCTACACCTTC

cdr3_length: 13
v_call: TRBV20-1
d_call: TRBD2
clone_size: -
j_call: TRBJ2-5
cdr3_aa: CSVSTSGKETQYF
cdr3_nt: TGCAGTGTTTCGACTAGCGGCAAAGAGACCCAGTACTTC

cdr3_length: 15
v_call: TRBV28
d_call: TRBD1
clone_size: few
j_call: TRBJ2-7
cdr3_aa: CASSYRTGARYEQYF
cdr3_nt: TGTGCCAGCAGTTACCGGACAGGGGCCCGGTACGAGCAGTACTTC

cdr3_length: 16
v_call: TRBV6-5
d_call: -
clone_size: -
j_call: TRBJ2-5
cdr3_aa: CASGGAVGGFQETQYF
cdr3_nt: TGTGCCAGCGGAGGAGCAGTGGGGGGCTTTCAAGAGACCCAGTACTTC

cdr3_length: 15
v_call: TRBV9
d_call: -
clone_size: -
j_call: TRBJ2-2
cdr3_aa: CASSVGGTNTGELFF
cdr3_nt: TGTGCCAGCAGCGTAGGAGGTACGAACACCGGGGAGCTGTTTTTT

cdr3_length: 15
v_call: TRBV14
d_call: -
clone_size: -
j_call: TRBJ2-5
cdr3_aa: CASSQLPVGGGPQYF
cdr3_nt: TGTGCCAGCAGCCAACTCCCGGTAGGGGGAGGGCCCCAGTACTTC

cdr3_length: 18
v_call: TRBV4-1
d_call: TRBD2
clone_size: -
j_call: TRBJ2-7
cdr3_aa: CASSQEGRAGGSSYEQYF
cdr3_nt: TGCGCCAGCAGCCAAGAAGGGAGAGCGGGCGGGAGCTCCTACGAGCAGTACTTC

cdr3_length: 16
v_call: TRBV6-1
d_call: TRBD2
clone_size: -
j_call: TRBJ2-7
cdr3_aa: CASSQESGLAVYEQYF
cdr3_nt: TGTGCCAGCAGTCAAGAAAGCGGACTAGCGGTTTACGAGCAGTACTTC

cdr3_length: 15
v_call: TRBV7-2
d_call: TRBD2
clone_size: few
j_call: TRBJ2-3
cdr3_aa: CASSYLGLASDTQYF
cdr3_nt: TGTGCCAGCAGCTACCTAGGACTAGCGTCAGATACGCAGTATTTT

cdr3_length: 15
v_call: TRBV12-3/TRBV12-4
d_call: TRBD2
clone_size: -
j_call: TRBJ2-2
cdr3_aa: CASSSSGRGTGELFF
cdr3_nt: TGTGCCAGCAGTTCTAGCGGGAGGGGCACCGGGGAGCTGTTTTTT

cdr3_length: 13
v_call: TRBV28
d_call: -
clone_size: many
j_call: TRBJ1-1
cdr3_aa: CAIKTVRFREAFF
cdr3_nt: TGTGCCATAAAGACAGTTCGATTTCGGGAAGCTTTCTTT

cdr3_length: 15
v_call: TRBV6-1
d_call: -
clone_size: few
j_call: TRBJ2-3
cdr3_aa: CASSVWGGSSDTQYF
cdr3_nt: TGTGCCAGCAGTGTCTGGGGTGGGAGCTCAGATACGCAGTATTTT

cdr3_length: 16
v_call: TRBV20-1
d_call: TRBD2
clone_size: -
j_call: TRBJ2-7
cdr3_aa: CSRGGSRLADSYEQYF
cdr3_nt: TGCAGTAGAGGTGGGTCGCGGCTAGCGGACTCCTACGAGCAGTACTTC

cdr3_length: 14
v_call: TRBV7-3
d_call: -
clone_size: many
j_call: TRBJ2-1
cdr3_aa: CASSPLAAPNEQFF
cdr3_nt: TGTGCCAGCAGCCCTCTTGCTGCGCCCAATGAGCAGTTCTTC

cdr3_length: 15
v_call: TRBV4-1
d_call: -
clone_size: -
j_call: TRBJ2-2
cdr3_aa: CASSPGSGPTGELFF
cdr3_nt: TGCGCCAGCAGCCCCGGAAGTGGACCCACCGGGGAGCTGTTTTTT

cdr3_length: 16
v_call: TRBV4-1
d_call: TRBD2
clone_size: -
j_call: TRBJ2-7
cdr3_aa: CASSQVWAGGPYEQYF
cdr3_nt: TGCGCCAGCAGCCAAGTTTGGGCGGGGGGGCCGTACGAGCAGTACTTC

cdr3_length: 14
v_call: TRBV12-3/TRBV12-4
d_call: -
clone_size: few
j_call: TRBJ2-7
cdr3_aa: CASSQGRRLYEQYF
cdr3_nt: TGTGCCAGCAGCCAAGGCCGGCGATTATACGAGCAGTACTTC

cdr3_length: 16
v_call: TRBV7-2
d_call: TRBD2
clone_size: -
j_call: TRBJ2-2
cdr3_aa: CASSPLADLNTGELFF
cdr3_nt: TGTGCCAGCAGCCCCCTAGCGGATTTGAACACCGGGGAGCTGTTTTTT

cdr3_length: 15
v_call: TRBV4-2
d_call: -
clone_size: few
j_call: TRBJ1-2
cdr3_aa: CASSQDDTLLYGYTF
cdr3_nt: TGTGCCAGCAGCCAAGACGACACTCTGCTCTATGGCTACACCTTC

cdr3_length: 14
v_call: TRBV29-1
d_call: TRBD1
clone_size: -
j_call: TRBJ1-2
cdr3_aa: CSVPRGQGIYGYTF
cdr3_nt: TGCAGCGTCCCCAGGGGACAGGGGATTTACGGCTACACCTTC

cdr3_length: 15
v_call: TRBV19
d_call: TRBD1
clone_size: -
j_call: TRBJ2-5
cdr3_aa: CASSLTGEYYNEQYF
cdr3_nt: TGTGCCAGTAGCTTGACAGGGGAGTACTACAATGAGCAGTACTTC

cdr3_length: 16
v_call: TRBV29-1
d_call: TRBD2
clone_size: few
j_call: TRBJ2-3
cdr3_aa: CSVAILAGEWADTQYF
cdr3_nt: TGCAGCGTTGCTATCCTAGCGGGAGAGTGGGCAGATACGCAGTATTTT

cdr3_length: 15
v_call: TRBV11-2
d_call: TRBD2
clone_size: -
j_call: TRBJ2-3
cdr3_aa: CASSFQSGRADTQYF
cdr3_nt: TGTGCCAGCAGCTTTCAAAGCGGGAGGGCAGATACGCAGTATTTT

cdr3_length: 12
v_call: TRBV12-3/TRBV12-4
d_call: -
clone_size: -
j_call: TRBJ2-1
cdr3_aa: CASRGGGGEQFF
cdr3_nt: TGTGCCAGCAGGGGAGGAGGCGGGGAGCAGTTCTTC

cdr3_length: 15
v_call: TRBV7-9
d_call: -
clone_size: few
j_call: TRBJ2-3
cdr3_aa: CASTRGEAEVDTQYF
cdr3_nt: TGTGCCAGCACTAGGGGGGAAGCAGAAGTGGATACGCAGTATTTT

cdr3_length: 15
v_call: TRBV28
d_call: -
clone_size: -
j_call: TRBJ2-1
cdr3_aa: CASSLILASYNEQFF
cdr3_nt: TGTGCCAGCAGTTTAATTTTGGCTTCCTACAATGAGCAGTTCTTC

cdr3_length: 12
v_call: TRBV20-1
d_call: TRBD2
clone_size: -
j_call: TRBJ2-7
cdr3_aa: CSAQRGAYEQYF
cdr3_nt: TGCAGTGCTCAGCGGGGGGCCTACGAGCAGTACTTC

cdr3_length: 18
v_call: TRBV20-1
d_call: TRBD2
clone_size: once
j_call: TRBJ2-7
cdr3_aa: CSASALPGLGPSSYEQYF
cdr3_nt: TGCAGTGCTAGCGCTCTTCCGGGACTAGGACCTTCCTCCTACGAGCAGTACTTC

cdr3_length: 15
v_call: TRBV3-1
d_call: -
clone_size: -
j_call: TRBJ2-5
cdr3_aa: CASSQAVAIQETQYF
cdr3_nt: TGTGCCAGCAGCCAAGCGGTAGCGATCCAAGAGACCCAGTACTTC

cdr3_length: 14
v_call: TRBV12-3/TRBV12-4
d_call: -
clone_size: once
j_call: TRBJ2-3
cdr3_aa: CASSLGSGTGTQYF
cdr3_nt: TGTGCCAGCAGTTTAGGTAGCGGCACAGGTACGCAGTATTTT

cdr3_length: 14
v_call: TRBV3-1
d_call: -
clone_size: few
j_call: TRBJ2-4
cdr3_aa: CASSRLGVENIQYF
cdr3_nt: TGTGCCAGCAGCCGTCTCGGGGTAGAAAACATTCAGTACTTC

cdr3_length: 17
v_call: TRBV28
d_call: TRBD1
clone_size: -
j_call: TRBJ1-1
cdr3_aa: CASSFGTGGHKNTEAFF
cdr3_nt: TGTGCCAGCAGTTTCGGCACAGGGGGCCACAAGAACACTGAAGCTTTCTTT

cdr3_length: 15
v_call: TRBV4-1
d_call: TRBD1
clone_size: -
j_call: TRBJ2-5
cdr3_aa: CASSHTGTGNNEQYF
cdr3_nt: TGCGCCAGCAGCCATACCGGGACAGGGAACAATGAGCAGTACTTC

cdr3_length: 16
v_call: TRBV4-3
d_call: TRBD2
clone_size: few
j_call: TRBJ2-7
cdr3_aa: CASSQVSTSDSYEQYF
cdr3_nt: TGCGCCAGCAGCCAAGTATCAACTAGCGACTCCTACGAGCAGTACTTC

cdr3_length: 16
v_call: TRBV10-3
d_call: TRBD2
clone_size: -
j_call: TRBJ2-1
cdr3_aa: CAISSYSGDHYNEQFF
cdr3_nt: TGTGCCATCAGTTCCTATAGCGGGGACCACTACAATGAGCAGTTCTTC

cdr3_length: 15
v_call: TRBV15
d_call: TRBD2
clone_size: few
j_call: TRBJ2-5
cdr3_aa: CATQGGGLAIETQYF
cdr3_nt: TGTGCCACCCAGGGAGGGGGACTAGCGATTGAGACCCAGTACTTC

cdr3_length: 16
v_call: TRBV25-1
d_call: TRBD1
clone_size: -
j_call: TRBJ2-1
cdr3_aa: CASSERQGAEYNEQFF
cdr3_nt: TGTGCCAGCAGTGAAAGGCAGGGGGCAGAGTACAATGAGCAGTTCTTC

cdr3_length: 16
v_call: TRBV11-1
d_call: TRBD2
clone_size: -
j_call: TRBJ2-3
cdr3_aa: CASSTTFSGRTDTQYF
cdr3_nt: TGTGCCAGCAGCACCACCTTTAGCGGGAGAACAGATACGCAGTATTTT

cdr3_length: 13
v_call: TRBV29-1
d_call: TRBD2
clone_size: -
j_call: TRBJ2-3
cdr3_aa: CSVGAGETDTQYF
cdr3_nt: TGCAGCGTTGGAGCGGGAGAGACAGATACGCAGTATTTT

cdr3_length: 13
v_call: TRBV11-2
d_call: -
clone_size: -
j_call: TRBJ2-7
cdr3_aa: CASSPLPLNEQYF
cdr3_nt: TGTGCCAGCAGCCCCCTACCCCTCAATGAGCAGTACTTC